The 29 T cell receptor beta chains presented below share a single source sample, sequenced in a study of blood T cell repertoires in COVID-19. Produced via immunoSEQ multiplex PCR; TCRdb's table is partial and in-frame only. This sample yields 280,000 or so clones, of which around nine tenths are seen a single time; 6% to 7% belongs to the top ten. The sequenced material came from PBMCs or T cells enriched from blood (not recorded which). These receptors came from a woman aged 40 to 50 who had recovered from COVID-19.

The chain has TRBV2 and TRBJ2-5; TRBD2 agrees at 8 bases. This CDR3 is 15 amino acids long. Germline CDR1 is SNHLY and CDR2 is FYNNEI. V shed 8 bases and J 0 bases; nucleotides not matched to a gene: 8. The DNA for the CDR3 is TGTGCCAGCGAGCGGGAGAGGGCTTACCAAGAGACCCAGTACTTC. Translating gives CASERERAYQETQYF. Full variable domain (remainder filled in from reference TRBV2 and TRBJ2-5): EPEVTQTPSHQVTQMGQEVILRCVPISNHLYFYWYRQILGQKVEFLVSFYNNEISEKSEIFDDQFSVERPDGSNFTLKIRSTKLEDSAMYFCASERERAYQETQYFGPGTRLLVL.

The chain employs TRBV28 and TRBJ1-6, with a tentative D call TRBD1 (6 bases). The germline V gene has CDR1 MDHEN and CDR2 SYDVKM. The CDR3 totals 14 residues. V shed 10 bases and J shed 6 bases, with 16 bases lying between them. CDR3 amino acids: CATSPGHPNSPLHF. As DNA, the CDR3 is TGTGCCACCTCTCCGGGACACCCTAATTCACCCCTCCACTTT.

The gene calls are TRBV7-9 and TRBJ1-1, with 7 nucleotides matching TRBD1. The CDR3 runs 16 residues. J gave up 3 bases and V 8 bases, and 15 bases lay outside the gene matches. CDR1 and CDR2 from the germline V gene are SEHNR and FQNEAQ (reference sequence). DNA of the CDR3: TGTGCCAGCGGAAGGAAAGGGGGCGCGTGGTACACTGAAGCTTTCTTT. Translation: CASGRKGGAWYTEAFF.

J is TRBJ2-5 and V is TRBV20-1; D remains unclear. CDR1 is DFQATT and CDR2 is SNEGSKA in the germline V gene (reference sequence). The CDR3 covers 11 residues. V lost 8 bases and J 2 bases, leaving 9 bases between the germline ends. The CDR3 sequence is CSTAAQETQYF. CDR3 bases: TGCAGTACCGCGGCGCAAGAGACCCAGTACTTC.

For the CDR3, the DNA is TGTGCCATCGAGAGTCGGGGCGGGGAGCTGTTTTTT. This translates into CAIESRGGELFF. The genes are TRBV3-1 (or the pseudogene TRBV3-2) and TRBJ2-2; weak D call: TRBD2 (5 bases). This CDR3 region has 12 residues. The V end lost 10 bases, the J end lost 7 bases, and 13 bases lay between the germline ends. Germline V gives CDR1 LGHDT, CDR2 YNNKEL (reference sequence).

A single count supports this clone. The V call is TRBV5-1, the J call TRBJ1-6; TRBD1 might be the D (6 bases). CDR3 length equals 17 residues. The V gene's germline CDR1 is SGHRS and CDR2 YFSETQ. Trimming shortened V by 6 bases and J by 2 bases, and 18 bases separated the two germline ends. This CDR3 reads CASNPAPGGTYNSPLHF. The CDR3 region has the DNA TGCGCCAGCAACCCGGCTCCGGGGGGCACCTATAATTCACCCCTCCACTTT.

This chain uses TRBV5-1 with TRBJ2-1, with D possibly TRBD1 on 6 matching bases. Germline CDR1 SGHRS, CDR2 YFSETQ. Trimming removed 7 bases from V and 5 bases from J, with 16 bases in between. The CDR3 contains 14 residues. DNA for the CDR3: TGCGCCAGCGGCACAGGGACAACAAACAATGAGCAGTTCTTC. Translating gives CASGTGTTNNEQFF. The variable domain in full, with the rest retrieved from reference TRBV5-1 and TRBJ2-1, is KAGVTQTPRYLIKTRGQQVTLSCSPISGHRSVSWYQQTPGQGLQFLFEYFSETQRNKGNFPGRFSGRQFSNSRSEMNVSTLELGDSALYLCASGTGTTNNEQFFGPGTRLTVL.

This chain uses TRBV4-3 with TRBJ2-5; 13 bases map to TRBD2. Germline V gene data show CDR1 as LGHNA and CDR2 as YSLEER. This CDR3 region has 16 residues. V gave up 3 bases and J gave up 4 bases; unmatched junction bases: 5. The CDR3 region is CASSHWTSGSGETQYF. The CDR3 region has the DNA TGCGCCAGCAGCCATTGGACTAGCGGGAGTGGAGAGACCCAGTACTTC.

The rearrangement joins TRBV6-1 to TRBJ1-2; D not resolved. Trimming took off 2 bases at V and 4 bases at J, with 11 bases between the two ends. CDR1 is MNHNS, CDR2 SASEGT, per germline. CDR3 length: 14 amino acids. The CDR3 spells CASSERQESYGYTF. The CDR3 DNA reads TGTGCCAGCAGTGAACGTCAGGAAAGCTATGGCTACACCTTC.

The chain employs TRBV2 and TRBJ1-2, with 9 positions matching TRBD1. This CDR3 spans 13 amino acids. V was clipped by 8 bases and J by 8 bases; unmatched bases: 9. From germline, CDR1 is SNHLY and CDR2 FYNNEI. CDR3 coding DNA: TGTGCCAGCGGGGCGGGACAGGGAACCGGCTACACCTTC. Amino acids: CASGAGQGTGYTF.

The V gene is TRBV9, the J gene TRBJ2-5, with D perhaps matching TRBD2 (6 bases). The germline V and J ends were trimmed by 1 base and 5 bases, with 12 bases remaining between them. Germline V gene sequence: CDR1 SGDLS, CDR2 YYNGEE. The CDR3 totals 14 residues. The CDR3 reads CASSVLWGEETQYF. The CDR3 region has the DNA TGTGCCAGCAGCGTATTGTGGGGGGAGGAGACCCAGTACTTC. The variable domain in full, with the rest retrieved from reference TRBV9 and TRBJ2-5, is DSGVTQTPKHLITATGQRVTLRCSPRSGDLSVYWYQQSLDQGLQFLIQYYNGEERAKGNILERFSAQQFPDLHSELNLSSLELGDSALYFCASSVLWGEETQYFGPGTRLLVL.

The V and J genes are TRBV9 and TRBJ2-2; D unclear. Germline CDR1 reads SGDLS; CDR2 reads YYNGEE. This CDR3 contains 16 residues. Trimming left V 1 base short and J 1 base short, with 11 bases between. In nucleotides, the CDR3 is TGTGCCAGCAGCGTAAGAATAGCAGAGAACACCGGGGAGCTGTTTTTT. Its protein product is CASSVRIAENTGELFF.

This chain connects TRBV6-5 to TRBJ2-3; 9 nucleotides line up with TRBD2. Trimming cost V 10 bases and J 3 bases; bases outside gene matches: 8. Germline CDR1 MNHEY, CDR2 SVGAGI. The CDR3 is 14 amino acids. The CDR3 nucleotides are TGTGCCACTCTCGCCCTAGCGGGAACAGATACGCAGTATTTT. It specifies CATLALAGTDTQYF.

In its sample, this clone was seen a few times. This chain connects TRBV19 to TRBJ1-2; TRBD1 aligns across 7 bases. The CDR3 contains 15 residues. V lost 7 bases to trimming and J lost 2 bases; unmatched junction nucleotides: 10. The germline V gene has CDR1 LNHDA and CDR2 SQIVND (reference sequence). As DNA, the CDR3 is TGTGCCAGTATGACAGGGCCGAGAAAAAACTATGGCTACACCTTC. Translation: CASMTGPRKNYGYTF. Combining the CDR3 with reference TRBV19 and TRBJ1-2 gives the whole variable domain DGGITQSPKYLFRKEGQNVTLSCEQNLNHDAMYWYRQDPGQGLRLIYYSQIVNDFQKGDIAEGYSVSREKKESFPLTVTSAQKNPTAFYLCASMTGPRKNYGYTFGSGTRLTVV.

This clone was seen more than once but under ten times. This CDR3 is CAWSVGGGGNTIYF. For the CDR3, the DNA is TGTGCCTGGAGTGTGGGGGGAGGTGGAAACACCATATATTTT. The chain carries TRBV30 and TRBJ1-3, with a possible D match to TRBD1 (5 bases). Germline assignment: CDR1 GTSNPN and CDR2 SVGIG (reference sequence). The V end was cut by 0 bases, the J end by 3 bases, with 9 bases between. The CDR3 has 14 residues.

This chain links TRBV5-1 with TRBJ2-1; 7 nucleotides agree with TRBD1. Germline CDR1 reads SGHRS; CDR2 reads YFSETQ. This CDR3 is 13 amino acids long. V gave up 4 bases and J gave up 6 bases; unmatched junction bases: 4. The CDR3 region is CASSHRDSNEQFF. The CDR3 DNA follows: TGCGCCAGCAGCCACCGGGACAGCAATGAGCAGTTCTTC.

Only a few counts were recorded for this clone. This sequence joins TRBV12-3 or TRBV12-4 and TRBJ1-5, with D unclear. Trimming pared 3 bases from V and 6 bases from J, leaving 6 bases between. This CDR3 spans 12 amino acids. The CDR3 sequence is CASSFSGQPQHF. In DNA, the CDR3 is TGTGCCAGCAGTTTTTCGGGTCAGCCCCAGCATTTT.

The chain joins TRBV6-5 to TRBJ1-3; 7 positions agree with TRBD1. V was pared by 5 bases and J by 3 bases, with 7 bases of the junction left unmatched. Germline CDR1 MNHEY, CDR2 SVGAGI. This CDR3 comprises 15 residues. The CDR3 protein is CASSRYDRVGNTIYF. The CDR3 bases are TGTGCCAGCAGTAGATACGACAGGGTTGGAAACACCATATATTTT.

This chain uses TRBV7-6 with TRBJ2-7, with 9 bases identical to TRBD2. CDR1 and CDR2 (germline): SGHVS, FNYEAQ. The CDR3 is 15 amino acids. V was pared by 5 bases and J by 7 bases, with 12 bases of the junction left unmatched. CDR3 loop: CASSPVAGAGGEQYF. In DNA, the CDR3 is TGTGCCAGCAGCCCTGTAGCGGGAGCTGGGGGAGAGCAGTACTTC.

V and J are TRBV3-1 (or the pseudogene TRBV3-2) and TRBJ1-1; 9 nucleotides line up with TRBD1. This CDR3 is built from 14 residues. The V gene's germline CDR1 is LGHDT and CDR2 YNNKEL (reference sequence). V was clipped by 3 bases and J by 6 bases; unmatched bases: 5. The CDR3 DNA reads TGTGCCAGCAGCCACGGGACAGGGCAGGCTGAAGCTTTCTTT. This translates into CASSHGTGQAEAFF.

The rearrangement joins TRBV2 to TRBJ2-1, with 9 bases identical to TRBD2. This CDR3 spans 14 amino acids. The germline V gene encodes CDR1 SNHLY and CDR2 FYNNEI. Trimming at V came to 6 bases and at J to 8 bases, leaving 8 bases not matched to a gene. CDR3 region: CASRRGLAGYEQFF. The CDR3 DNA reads TGTGCCAGCAGGAGGGGGCTAGCGGGATATGAGCAGTTCTTC.

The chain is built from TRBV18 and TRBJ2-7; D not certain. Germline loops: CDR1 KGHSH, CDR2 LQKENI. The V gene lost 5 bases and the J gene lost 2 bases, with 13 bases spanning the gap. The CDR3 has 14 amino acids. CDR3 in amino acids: CASSSSRGPYEQYF. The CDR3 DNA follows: TGTGCCAGCTCATCCAGCCGAGGCCCCTACGAGCAGTACTTC.

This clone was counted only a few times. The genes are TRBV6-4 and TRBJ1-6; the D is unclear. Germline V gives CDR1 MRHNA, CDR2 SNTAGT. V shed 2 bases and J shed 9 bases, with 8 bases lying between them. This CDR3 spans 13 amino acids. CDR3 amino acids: CASSDREGSPLHF. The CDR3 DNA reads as TGTGCCAGCAGTGACAGGGAGGGTTCACCCCTCCACTTT.

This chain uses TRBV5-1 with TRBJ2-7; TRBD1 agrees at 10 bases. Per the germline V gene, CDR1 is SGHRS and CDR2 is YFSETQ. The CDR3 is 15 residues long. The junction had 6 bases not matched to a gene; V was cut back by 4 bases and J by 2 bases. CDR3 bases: TGCGCCAGCAGCAGAGGGACAGGGGAAGCCTACGAGCAGTACTTC. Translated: CASSRGTGEAYEQYF.

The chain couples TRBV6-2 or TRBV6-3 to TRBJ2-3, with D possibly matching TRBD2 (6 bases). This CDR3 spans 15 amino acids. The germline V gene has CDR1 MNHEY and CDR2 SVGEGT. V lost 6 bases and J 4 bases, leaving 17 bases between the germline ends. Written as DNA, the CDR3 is TGTGCCAGCAGCTCCGGGACTCAGGGAGCAGATACGCAGTATTTT. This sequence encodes CASSSGTQGADTQYF.

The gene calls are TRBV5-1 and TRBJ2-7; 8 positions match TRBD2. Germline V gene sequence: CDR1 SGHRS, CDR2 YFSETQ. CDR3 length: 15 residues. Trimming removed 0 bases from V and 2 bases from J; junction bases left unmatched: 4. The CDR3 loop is CASSLGGTSAYEQYF. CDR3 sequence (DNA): TGCGCCAGCAGCTTGGGGGGGACTAGTGCCTACGAGCAGTACTTC.

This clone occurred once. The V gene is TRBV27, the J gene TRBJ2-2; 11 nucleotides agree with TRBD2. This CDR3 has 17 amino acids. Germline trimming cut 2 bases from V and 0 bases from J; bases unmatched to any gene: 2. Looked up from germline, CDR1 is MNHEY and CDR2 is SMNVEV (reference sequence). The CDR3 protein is CASSLLAGGPNTGELFF. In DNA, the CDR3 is TGTGCCAGCAGTTTACTAGCGGGAGGCCCGAACACCGGGGAGCTGTTTTTT.

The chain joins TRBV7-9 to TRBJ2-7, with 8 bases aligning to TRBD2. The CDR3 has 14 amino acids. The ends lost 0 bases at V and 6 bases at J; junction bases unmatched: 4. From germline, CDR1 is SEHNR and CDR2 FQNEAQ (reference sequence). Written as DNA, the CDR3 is TGTGCCAGCAGCTTAGCAGCGGGAGAGGTCGAGCAGTACTTC. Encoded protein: CASSLAAGEVEQYF.

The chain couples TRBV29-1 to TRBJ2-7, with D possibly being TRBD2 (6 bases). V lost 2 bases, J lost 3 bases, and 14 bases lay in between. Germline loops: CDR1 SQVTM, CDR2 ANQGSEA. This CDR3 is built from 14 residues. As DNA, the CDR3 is TGCAGCGTTGAACCAGGAGGGGCCCTCTACGAGCAGTACTTC. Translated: CSVEPGGALYEQYF.